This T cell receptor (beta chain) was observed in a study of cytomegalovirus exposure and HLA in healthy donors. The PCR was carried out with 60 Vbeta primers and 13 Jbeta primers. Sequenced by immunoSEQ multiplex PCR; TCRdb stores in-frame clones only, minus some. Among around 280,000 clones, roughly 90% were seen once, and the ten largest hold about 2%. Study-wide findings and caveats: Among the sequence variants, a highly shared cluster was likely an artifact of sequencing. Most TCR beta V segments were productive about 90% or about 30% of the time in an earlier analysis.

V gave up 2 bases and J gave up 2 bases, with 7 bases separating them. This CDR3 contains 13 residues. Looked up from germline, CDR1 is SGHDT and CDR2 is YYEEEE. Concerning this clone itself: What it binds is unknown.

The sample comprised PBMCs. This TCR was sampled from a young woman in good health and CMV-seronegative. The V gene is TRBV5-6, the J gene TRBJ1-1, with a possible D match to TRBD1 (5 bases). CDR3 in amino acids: CASSLDRNTEAFF. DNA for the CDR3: TGTGCCAGCAGCTTAGACAGAAACACTGAAGCTTTCTTT.